The sequence of this T cell receptor (beta chain) was determined in a study of tumor-infiltrating lymphocytes in primary liver carcinoma. In the study overall: Per sample, productive TCRbeta reads numbered roughly 3.5 to 8 million, similar across tissue types.

This clonotype was recorded only once. The antigen is unknown. At one end the junction does not follow the germline gene, possibly because of a read error. Broader study findings: Tumor region pairs showed greater overlap than either tumor-adjacent or tumor-blood pairs did. No more than about 8-24% of top clones could be seen in all five tumor regions.

TCR beta cDNA came from about 450 ng total RNA, primed with a constant-region primer. The TCR beta library was amplified through three nested multiplex PCR rounds in a modified ARM-PCR procedure. Each of the first two PCR rounds ran roughly 9 cycles with TRBV1-TRBV30 forward and C-beta reverse primers. Each CDR3 protein is one row after TCRdb ran MiXCR on the multiplex PCR reads. The sample carries 75,000 to 90,000 distinct CDR3 sequences, more than 65% recorded once. The germline V gene has CDR1 SEHNR and CDR2 FQNEAQ (reference sequence). The length of the CDR3 is 15 residues. Bulk tissue was left unsorted, and RNA and DNA were co-extracted from 20-30 mg of it.

This receptor was identified in a man aged 40-49 years with primary liver carcinoma and hepatitis B virus infection. The rearrangement uses TRBV7-9 and TRBJ2-1, with 9 bases that match TRBD1. The sequenced sample was liver tumor tissue from sampling region 1. Subset in this sample: tumor region T1, superior pole. The CDR3 DNA is TGTACCAGTAGCTTAGGGGACAGGGCACACAATGAGCAGTTCTTC. Translating gives CTSSLGDRAHNEQFF. Full variable domain (missing parts from reference TRBV7-9 and TRBJ2-1): DTGVSQNPRHKITKRGQNVTFRCDPISEHNRLYWYRQTLGQGPEFLTYFQNEAQLEKSRLLSDRFSAERPKGSFSTLEIQRTEQGDSAMYLCTSSLGDRAHNEQFFGPGTRLTVL.